The clone carrying this T cell receptor (beta chain) was observed many times. This sample is drawn from a study of T cells in Graves' hyperthyroidism and ophthalmopathy. TCR beta CDR3 region amplification was performed from RNA transcripts. HTBI primers were the set used in a first-round RT-PCR of the TCR CDR3. TCRdb used MiXCR to reprocess the multiplex PCR reads, holding one entry per CDR3 protein. The sample carries 90,000 to 120,000 distinct CDR3 sequences, about a sixth recorded once. Absent ophthalmopathy progression within 18 months defined stable Graves' hyperthyroidism. Patients were aged 18 to 65, had disease duration under 2 months, and had newly diagnosed hyperthyroidism. Uncontrolled infection, other autoimmune disease, pregnancy and lactation each barred patients from inclusion. The sample was blood. The receptor comes from a woman aged 45-65 years with Graves' hyperthyroidism.

CDR3 coding DNA: TGTGCCAGCAGCGATAGCGGGAGGGCAGATACGCAGTATTTT. It translates to CASSDSGRADTQYF. The genes are TRBV28 and TRBJ2-3, with 11 positions matching TRBD2. The CDR3 covers 14 residues. Losses at the gene ends were 6 bases for V and 4 bases for J; bases not matched to a gene: 3. In germline, CDR1 is MDHEN, CDR2 SYDVKM.